The 2 T cell receptor beta chains given below trace back to one sample, sequenced in a study of multiple sclerosis patients with progressive multifocal leukoencephalopathy. Time point noted: roughly 6 months of natalizumab therapy. Generated by immunoSEQ multiplex PCR, the TCRdb table keeps only in-frame clones and is missing some. The table records some 31,000 clones, about 90% of them present only once. Source: PBMCs, taken from a patient treated with natalizumab. These TCRs come from a human donor with multiple sclerosis.

This chain links TRBV7-6 with TRBJ1-4; 7 bases fit TRBD1. CDR1 SGHVS and CDR2 FNYEAQ come from the germline V gene. The J segment lost 0 bases and the V segment lost 2 bases, leaving 9 bases of the junction unmatched. This CDR3 is built from 18 residues. CDR3 sequence (DNA): TGTGCCAGCAGCTTACGGTCAGGGGGGCAGGCAACTAATGAAAAACTGTTTTTT. The encoded protein is CASSLRSGGQATNEKLFF.

As for this clone: This sample also contains other DNA sequences that code for the same CDR3. The chain is built from TRBV6-1 and TRBJ1-1; TRBD1 is a possible D gene (5 bases). V lost 0 bases to trimming and J lost 3 bases, with 8 bases between them. CDR3 size: 14 residues. In germline, CDR1 is MNHNS, CDR2 SASEGT. CDR3 sequence (DNA): TGTGCCAGCAGTGAAGCTGGACAATACACTGAAGCTTTCTTT. Translated: CASSEAGQYTEAFF.